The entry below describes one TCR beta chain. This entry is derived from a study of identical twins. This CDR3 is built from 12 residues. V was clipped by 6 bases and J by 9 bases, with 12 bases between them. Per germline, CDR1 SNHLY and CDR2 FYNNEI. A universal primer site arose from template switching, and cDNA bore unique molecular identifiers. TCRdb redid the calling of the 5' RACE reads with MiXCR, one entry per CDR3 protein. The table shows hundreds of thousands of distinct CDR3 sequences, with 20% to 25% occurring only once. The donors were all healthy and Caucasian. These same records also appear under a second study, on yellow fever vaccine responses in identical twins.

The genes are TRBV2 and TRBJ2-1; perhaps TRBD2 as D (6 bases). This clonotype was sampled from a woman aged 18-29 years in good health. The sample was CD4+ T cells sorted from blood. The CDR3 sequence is CASRRLGGEQFF. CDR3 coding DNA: TGTGCCAGCAGAAGACTAGGCGGTGAGCAGTTCTTC.